This T cell receptor (beta chain) was identified in a study of T cell changes during pregnancy in multiple sclerosis. This table comes from immunoSEQ multiplex PCR, and its TCRdb copy is limited to in-frame clones, with some not included. The sample holds 50,000 to 65,000 clones, around nine tenths seen once. CDR1 and CDR2 (germline): MRHNA, SNTAGT. This CDR3 is 16 amino acids long. J lost 8 bases, V lost 7 bases, and 16 bases had no gene match. The sequence was collected from a female donor in good health, enrolled as a control in a pregnancy study. The sample here was peripheral blood, taken in the first trimester of pregnancy. V and J are TRBV6-4 and TRBJ1-2; TRBD1 agrees at 10 bases. The CDR3 here is CASTAGTGEGLDGYTF. The CDR3 region has the DNA TGTGCCAGCACCGCCGGGACAGGGGAGGGCCTCGACGGCTACACCTTC.